The 8 T cell receptor beta chains reported below all come from one sample, sequenced in a study of blood T cell repertoires in COVID-19. Clones were sequenced by immunoSEQ multiplex PCR, and TCRdb holds only the in-frame ones, with some missing. Among approximately 230,000 clones listed, 75% to 95% were seen once. Sequencing was carried out using PBMCs or T cells enriched from blood (not recorded which). These receptors were obtained from a woman aged 18-29 years who had recovered from COVID-19.

The rearrangement links TRBV7-2 to TRBJ2-1, with a tentative D call TRBD2 (6 bases). Germline V gene data show CDR1 as SGHTA and CDR2 as FQGNSA. This CDR3 has 15 amino acids. V was shortened by 5 bases and J by 7 bases, with 18 bases between the two germline ends. CDR3 sequence reads: CASSSVPRGWNEQFF. The CDR3 nucleotides are TGTGCCAGCAGCAGCGTTCCCCGGGGGTGGAATGAGCAGTTCTTC.

This rearrangement joins TRBV7-6 to TRBJ2-2; the D is unclear. The germline V gene encodes CDR1 SGHVS and CDR2 FNYEAQ. V was clipped by 1 base and J by 0 bases, with 9 bases between them. This CDR3 is 16 amino acids long. The CDR3 is CASSLELLANTGELFF. CDR3 coding DNA: TGTGCCAGCAGCTTAGAATTGTTAGCGAACACCGGGGAGCTGTTTTTT.

This chain uses TRBV5-4 with TRBJ2-6, with D maybe TRBD2 (5 bases). The CDR3 length is 16 residues. The germline V and J ends were trimmed by 0 bases and 4 bases, with 11 bases remaining between them. CDR1 SGHNT and CDR2 YYREEE come from the germline V gene (reference sequence). The CDR3 sequence is CASSLAGESGANVLTF. For the CDR3, the DNA is TGTGCCAGCAGCTTGGCCGGGGAATCCGGGGCCAACGTCCTGACTTTC. Variable domain in full (rest from reference TRBV5-4 and TRBJ2-6): ETGVTQSPTHLIKTRGQQVTLRCSSQSGHNTVSWYQQALGQGPQFIFQYYREEENGRGNFPPRFSGLQFPNYSSELNVNALELDDSALYLCASSLAGESGANVLTFGAGSRLTVL.

CDR3 nucleotide sequence: TGTGCCAGCAGCCGCGGCAGCAGGGGGCACACTGAAGCTTTCTTT. Amino acid sequence: CASSRGSRGHTEAFF. The chain is built from TRBV3-1 (or the pseudogene TRBV3-2) and TRBJ1-1; 8 bases are a match to TRBD1. Germline CDR1 reads LGHDT; CDR2 reads YNNKEL (reference sequence). This CDR3 is built from 15 residues. Unmatched junction bases numbered 7, after V lost 4 bases and J lost 3 bases.

This clone was seen a handful of times. J is TRBJ1-2 and V is TRBV15, with 9 bases fitting TRBD1. V lost 4 bases and J lost 2; bases outside the gene matches: 5. Germline lookup yields CDR1 LNHNV and CDR2 YYDKDF (reference sequence). This CDR3 contains 15 residues. CDR3 region: CATSIETGGNYGYTF. The CDR3 nucleotides are TGTGCCACCAGCATCGAGACAGGGGGGAACTATGGCTACACCTTC.

The J gene is TRBJ1-1, the V gene TRBV7-3; D unresolved. Germline V CDR1 and CDR2: SGHTA, FQGTGA. The CDR3 is 13 residues long. Trimming took 6 bases from V and 10 from J, leaving 18 bases between them. This CDR3 is CASSSGPSRGAFF. CDR3 nucleotide sequence: TGTGCCAGCAGTAGCGGTCCCTCGAGAGGAGCTTTCTTT.

The CDR3 loop reads CASSLDSYQETQYF. In DNA form, the CDR3 reads TGTGCCAGCAGCCTGGACTCGTACCAAGAGACCCAGTACTTC. The V and J genes are TRBV5-5 and TRBJ2-5; tentatively, D is TRBD2 (5 bases). This CDR3 has 14 amino acids. The V gene lost 4 bases and the J gene lost 0 bases, with 10 bases spanning the gap. Germline V lookup: CDR1 SGHKS, CDR2 YYEKEE (reference sequence).

This sequence joins TRBV27 and TRBJ2-2; D not resolved. This CDR3 is built from 14 residues. V was cut by 5 bases and J by 4 bases, with 11 bases left in between. Germline CDR1 is MNHEY and CDR2 is SMNVEV (reference sequence). DNA for the CDR3: TGTGCCAGCAGTCTCGCCCTTAGCACCGGGGAGCTGTTTTTT. Translated: CASSLALSTGELFF.